These 2 T cell receptor beta chains came from one sample sequenced in a study of OX40 agonist ivuxolimab in advanced cancers. Here immunoSEQ multiplex PCR was the method, and the copy in TCRdb shows in-frame clones only, minus some. The data contain 20,000 to 25,000 clones, around 73% of them singletons. This specimen consisted of CD4+ or CD8+ T cells sorted from blood, obtained in a trial of the OX40 agonist ivuxolimab. These receptors were taken from an adult with an advanced solid tumor such as melanoma, head and neck, liver or kidney cancer.

This chain uses TRBV6-1 with TRBJ2-4; 9 bases align to TRBD1. Germline assignment: CDR1 MNHNS and CDR2 SASEGT. The trim removed 2 bases at V and 9 bases at J, leaving 8 bases unmatched. The CDR3 covers 15 residues. The CDR3 coding sequence is TGTGCCAGCAGTGAAAGTGGGACAGGGATAACCATTCAGTACTTC. It yields the protein CASSESGTGITIQYF.

Relative to its sample, this clone is medium-sized. This chain links TRBV15 with TRBJ1-5; TRBD1 matches at 7 bases. The CDR3 consists of 14 residues. Germline CDR1 and CDR2: LNHNV and YYDKDF (reference sequence). The V segment lost 0 bases and the J segment 5 bases; nucleotides outside the gene matches: 1. CDR3 region: CATSREQGHQPQHF. CDR3 nucleotides: TGTGCCACCAGCAGAGAACAGGGGCATCAGCCCCAGCATTTT. Supplemented by reference TRBV15 and TRBJ1-5, the full variable domain reads DAMVIQNPRYQVTQFGKPVTLSCSQTLNHNVMYWYQQKSSQAPKLLFHYYDKDFNNEADTPDNFQSRRPNTSFCFLDIRSPGLGDTAMYLCATSREQGHQPQHFGDGTRLSIL.